This T cell receptor beta chain stems from a study of blood T cell repertoires in COVID-19. Germline CDR1 is SGHTA and CDR2 is FQGNSA. Trimming stripped 4 bases from V and 2 bases from J, with 14 bases between. The CDR3 extends over 15 amino acids. Produced via immunoSEQ multiplex PCR; TCRdb's table is partial and in-frame only. The sample records approximately 93,000 clones, roughly three quarters being singletons. This sequence was found in a woman of 80 years or more with acute or convalescent COVID-19. Sequenced sample: peripheral blood. V gene TRBV7-2 combines with J gene TRBJ1-2, with D maybe TRBD1 (6 bases). The CDR3 DNA reads as TGTGCCAGCAGCTCCGAGCGGGGGCGAAACTATGGCTACACCTTC. Its translation: CASSSERGRNYGYTF. The full variable domain, in which reference TRBV7-2 and TRBJ1-2 provide the parts outside the CDR3, is GAGVSQSPSNKVTEKGKDVELRCDPISGHTALYWYRQSLGQGLEFLIYFQGNSAPDKSGLPSDRFSAERTGGSVSTLTIQRTQQEDSAVYLCASSSERGRNYGYTFGSGTRLTVV.